Listed below are T cell receptor beta chains from one sample, sequenced in a study of molecular identifiers for immune sequencing clone quantification. Each CDR3 protein is one row after TCRdb ran MiXCR on the PCR reads. The sample includes roughly 630,000 distinct CDR3 sequences, approximately 24% seen only once; the top ten take approximately 0.75%. Sequencing used naive CD8+ T cells from blood, with Jurkat cell RNA spiked in. These receptors came from a human donor in good health. Some libraries in this study had Jurkat cell RNA spiked in. Each CDR3 is given with its conserved first and last residue. D genes are given only for firm matches. The size of a clone is reported for some rows only, either as once, few or many, or as a class for expanded clones.

V	size	D	J	DNA	CDR3
TRBV12-3/TRBV12-4	few	-	TRBJ1-1	TGTGCCAGCAGTTCGGTAGGGGGATTGAACACTGAAGCTTTCTTT	CASSSVGGLNTEAFF
TRBV12-3/TRBV12-4	-	TRBD1	TRBJ2-3	TGTGCCAGCAGTGCCTATCAGGGGGCATATGATACGCAGTATTTT	CASSAYQGAYDTQYF
TRBV14	many	TRBD1	TRBJ1-2	TGTGCCAGCAGCCCCCGGACAGGGGGTATCTATGGCTACACCTTC	CASSPRTGGIYGYTF
TRBV7-9	many	TRBD1	TRBJ2-7	TGTGCCAGCAGCTTAGACCGGGACAGGAGAACCTACGAGCAGTACTTC	CASSLDRDRRTYEQYF
TRBV5-1	many	TRBD1	TRBJ1-1	TGCGCCAGCAGCTTGGGAACTGGGACAGCACGATTGAACACTGAAGCTTTCTTT	CASSLGTGTARLNTEAFF
TRBV12-3/TRBV12-4	-	TRBD1	TRBJ2-1	TGTGCCAGCAGTCTCCCCGGGACAGGGGGCTTCGATGAGCAGTTCTTC	CASSLPGTGGFDEQFF
TRBV7-3	many	-	TRBJ2-3	TGTGCCAGCAAACTAGTTGAAACAGATACGCAGTATTTT	CASKLVETDTQYF
TRBV2	few	-	TRBJ1-1	TGTGCCAGCAAGCTGGGGGCAGAGCCTGAAGCTTTCTTT	CASKLGAEPEAFF
TRBV6-5	-	-	TRBJ2-3	TGTGCCAGCAGTTACCAAACTAGAGGTACGCAGTATTTT	CASSYQTRGTQYF
TRBV2	-	-	TRBJ2-1	TGTGCCAGCACCTCCGGGTTAGGCTACAATGAGCAGTTCTTC	CASTSGLGYNEQFF
TRBV4-2	few	TRBD2	TRBJ2-1	TGTGCCAGCAGCCAAGCTCCGGGACTAGCGGGAGCAATGAATGAGCAGTTCTTC	CASSQAPGLAGAMNEQFF
TRBV29-1	many	-	TRBJ1-2	TGCAGCGTTGAATGGAATAACTATGGCTACACCTTC	CSVEWNNYGYTF
TRBV30	-	-	TRBJ2-5	TGTGCCTGGGGCGACGAGAGGGTTCAAGAGACCCAGTACTTC	CAWGDERVQETQYF
TRBV6-5	-	-	TRBJ1-1	TGTGCCAGCAGTTACGCCGGGAGCGGCACTGAAGCTTTCTTT	CASSYAGSGTEAFF
TRBV11-2	few	-	TRBJ1-1	TGTGCCAGCAGCACCAGAAACGCTGAAGCTTTCTTT	CASSTRNAEAFF
TRBV4-2	many	-	TRBJ1-5	TGTGCCAGCAGCCAGTCGCAGTTGGGGCCCGGACAGCCCCAGCATTTT	CASSQSQLGPGQPQHF
TRBV6-6	few	-	TRBJ2-7	TGTGCCAGCAGTTACTTTGGGGGTCCCCTCTACGAGCAGTACTTC	CASSYFGGPLYEQYF
TRBV27	few	-	TRBJ2-3	TGTGCCAGCAGGGACATAACTAGCACAGATACGCAGTGTTTT	CASRDITSTDTQCF
TRBV9	many	TRBD1	TRBJ1-2	TGTGCCAGCAGCGCGACGACAGGGGGCTACTATGGCTACACCTTC	CASSATTGGYYGYTF
TRBV3-1	many	TRBD1	TRBJ1-1	TGTGCCAGCAGACTGACCGCGCCTTTGGGACAGGGGTTGAACACTGAAGCTTTCTTT	CASRLTAPLGQGLNTEAFF
TRBV27	few	-	TRBJ2-5	TGTGCCAGCACGAAGGGCGGGGAAAAGACCCAGTACTTC	CASTKGGEKTQYF
TRBV7-2	many	-	TRBJ2-6	TGTGCCAGCAGCTCCAACATCGGAGGGGCCAACGTCCTGACTTTC	CASSSNIGGANVLTF
TRBV9	-	TRBD1	TRBJ1-5	TGTGCCAGCAGCGTAGTGGAGGGAGACAGGGGAGGCAATCAGCCCCAGCATTTT	CASSVVEGDRGGNQPQHF
TRBV19	-	TRBD2	TRBJ2-7	TGTGCCAGTAGTATTGTAGCGGGGGGTTACTACGAGCAGTACTTC	CASSIVAGGYYEQYF
TRBV29-1	many	-	TRBJ2-7	TGCAGCGTTGAAGATCGTGGGGCCGCTCCCTACGAGCAGTACTTC	CSVEDRGAAPYEQYF
TRBV7-2	many	-	TRBJ2-5	TGTGCCAGCAGCCTTTATCGCCAAGAGACCCAGTACTTC	CASSLYRQETQYF
TRBV12-3/TRBV12-4	-	TRBD2	TRBJ2-1	TGTGCCAGCAAAGACAGCGGGAGTTATGAGCAGTTCTTC	CASKDSGSYEQFF
TRBV11-2	few	TRBD2	TRBJ2-1	TGTGCCAGCAGCTTAGAATTTTTTAAGGCGCTAGCGGAATTGAATGAGCAGTTCTTC	CASSLEFFKALAELNEQFF
TRBV28	-	-	TRBJ1-2	TGTGCCAGCAGCACGCTAGCTGGCGGCTACACCTTC	CASSTLAGGYTF
TRBV9	-	TRBD1	TRBJ1-5	TGTGCCAGCAGCGTTGGACAGGGGCGCAATCAGCCCCAGCATTTT	CASSVGQGRNQPQHF
TRBV12-3/TRBV12-4	many	TRBD2	TRBJ2-3	TGTGCCAGCGGGGACTCTAGCGGGAGGAGTCATACGCAGTATTTT	CASGDSSGRSHTQYF
TRBV24-1	-	TRBD1	TRBJ2-2	TGTGCCACCAGTGAGACATGGAGACAGGGAAACACCGGGGAGCCGTTTTTT	CATSETWRQGNTGEPFF
TRBV7-2	many	-	TRBJ2-1	TGTGCCAGCAGCCCACTAGCTAATGAGCAGTTCTTC	CASSPLANEQFF
TRBV29-1	many	-	TRBJ2-3	TGCAGCGACAGGGACACAGATACGCAGTATTTT	CSDRDTDTQYF
TRBV4-3	many	-	TRBJ2-3	TGCGCCAGCAGCCAAGAGGTGATAGCCCCAGATACGCAGTATTTT	CASSQEVIAPDTQYF
TRBV2	many	TRBD2	TRBJ2-7	TGTGCCAGCAGTCTTCACGTAGCGGGGGGTGCCTACGAGCAGTACTTC	CASSLHVAGGAYEQYF
TRBV7-2	-	TRBD2	TRBJ2-1	TGTGCCAGCAGCTTAGCTGCTAGCGGGGGGGCAGTCTACAATGAGCAGTTCTTC	CASSLAASGGAVYNEQFF
TRBV4-2	-	-	TRBJ2-1	TGTGCCAGCAGCCAAGGTACCCTAGCAGAAACCTACAATGAGCAGTTCTTC	CASSQGTLAETYNEQFF
TRBV6-1	-	TRBD1	TRBJ1-5	TGTGCCAGCAGATCCGGGACAGGGTTTAGCAATCAGCCCCAGCATTTT	CASRSGTGFSNQPQHF
TRBV7-3	few	-	TRBJ2-3	TGTGCCAGCAGCTTAGGGCTAGCGAACACAGATACGCAGTATTTT	CASSLGLANTDTQYF
TRBV4-1	many	-	TRBJ2-3	TGCGCCAGCAGCCAAAAGGCTCCTAGCACAGATACGCAGTATTTT	CASSQKAPSTDTQYF
TRBV13	-	-	TRBJ2-7	TGTGCCAGCAGCATCCGGGACAACCTCTACGAGCAGTACTTC	CASSIRDNLYEQYF
TRBV29-1	many	TRBD1	TRBJ2-2	TGCAGCGTACAGGGGGCGAACACCGGGGAGCTGTTTTTT	CSVQGANTGELFF
TRBV28	once	TRBD1	TRBJ2-1	TGTGCCAGCAGTTTTCCCGGACAGGGAAATGAGCAGTTCTTC	CASSFPGQGNEQFF
TRBV2	-	-	TRBJ2-2	TGTGCCAGCAGTGGAGGGGTCGGGGTAACCACCGGGGAGCTGTTTTTT	CASSGGVGVTTGELFF
TRBV12-3/TRBV12-4	-	TRBD2	TRBJ2-3	TGTGCCAGCAGTTCTAGCGGGGGGGATTTAGATACGCGGTGTTTT	CASSSSGGDLDTRCF
TRBV4-1	once	-	TRBJ2-7	TGCGCCAGCAGCCATCTTAGAGCGGTGGACCCCTACGAGCAGTACTTC	CASSHLRAVDPYEQYF
TRBV19	many	-	TRBJ2-1	TGTGCCAGTAGTGCCTTTAGCAAGGTTGAGCAGTTCTTC	CASSAFSKVEQFF
TRBV27	-	-	TRBJ2-1	TGTGCCAGCAGTCCCCATCAAAACAATGAGCAGTTCTTC	CASSPHQNNEQFF
TRBV9	few	TRBD2	TRBJ2-3	TGTGCCAGCAGCATGAGCGGGGGGGACACAGATACGCAGTATTTT	CASSMSGGDTDTQYF
TRBV19	-	-	TRBJ1-1	TGTGCCGGTAGTATGTACACTGAAGCTTTCTTT	CAGSMYTEAFF
TRBV5-4	many	-	TRBJ2-5	TGTGCCAGCAGCCTCCGATCTGGGGGAGGCGAACAAGAGACCCAGTACTTC	CASSLRSGGGEQETQYF
TRBV29-1	-	-	TRBJ1-2	TGCAGCGTTGTAGGCGATGGCTACACCTTC	CSVVGDGYTF
TRBV23-1	-	-	TRBJ2-7	TGCGCCAGCAGTCAAAAGGTTTCTTTGGCCTACGAGCAGTACTTC	CASSQKVSLAYEQYF
TRBV7-2	-	-	TRBJ2-5	TGTGCCAGCAGCTTAGGGGCAGGGCGGCAAGCGACCCAGTACTTC	CASSLGAGRQATQYF
TRBV19	-	-	TRBJ2-3	TGTGCCAGTAGTCAGGTTGGAGCCTTCGCAGATACGCAGTATTTT	CASSQVGAFADTQYF
TRBV5-4	-	-	TRBJ1-1	TGTGCCAGCAGCTTGGGGGGGGCCGGGGTCGACTCTGAAGCGCTCTTT	CASSLGGAGVDSEALF
TRBV19	-	-	TRBJ2-3	TGTGCCGTAAACGGAGGTTCTAGCACAGATACGCAGTATTTT	CAVNGGSSTDTQYF